Below are 27 T cell receptor beta chains sequenced from a single sample in a study of T cells in Graves' hyperthyroidism and ophthalmopathy. From RNA transcripts, TCR beta CDR3 regions were amplified. The TCR CDR3 was amplified in a first-round RT-PCR using the HTBI primer set. TCRdb independently ran MiXCR on the multiplex PCR reads; one entry per CDR3 protein. The sample contains around 300,000 distinct CDR3 sequences, 25% to 30% of which appear only once. Sequencing was carried out using blood. These receptors were taken from a man aged 35-49 years with Graves' hyperthyroidism that later progressed to Graves' ophthalmopathy.

This clonotype was detected many times. CDR3 in amino acids: CASSLLAGAGSTGELFF. The CDR3 bases are TGTGCCAGCAGTCTCTTAGCGGGAGCGGGGAGCACCGGGGAGCTGTTTTTT. The chain recombines TRBV28 with TRBJ2-2; TRBD2 matches at 9 bases. Looked up from germline, CDR1 is MDHEN and CDR2 is SYDVKM. The ends lost 5 bases at V and 4 bases at J; junction bases unmatched: 11. There are 17 residues in the CDR3. The entire variable domain, with the rest obtained from reference TRBV28 and TRBJ2-2, is as follows: DVKVTQSSRYLVKRTGEKVFLECVQDMDHENMFWYRQDPGLGLRLIYFSYDVKMKEKGDIPEGYSVSREKKERFSLILESASTNQTSMYLCASSLLAGAGSTGELFFGEGSRLTVL.

This clonotype was observed a few times. V usage is TRBV30 and J usage is TRBJ2-7; D may be TRBD1 (5 bases). The V end lost 0 bases, the J end lost 6 bases, and 18 bases lay between the germline ends. The germline gives CDR1 GTSNPN, CDR2 SVGIG (reference sequence). The CDR3 runs to 15 residues. CDR3 coding DNA: TGTGCCTGGAGTGTACCTTCCCCTGGGGCCTCCGAGCAGTACTTC. Its protein product is CAWSVPSPGASEQYF.

The sample holds many counts of this clonotype. The rearrangement links TRBV19 to TRBJ1-1; D gene uncertain. Germline V gives CDR1 LNHDA, CDR2 SQIVND (reference sequence). The CDR3 has 13 residues. The V gene lost 0 bases and the J gene lost 1 base, with 3 bases spanning the gap. The CDR3 region is CASSIDQNTEAFF. The DNA of the CDR3 is TGTGCCAGTAGTATAGACCAGAACACTGAAGCTTTCTTT.

This clonotype was recorded at least ten times. The chain has TRBV6-5 and TRBJ2-7, with 9 bases matching TRBD2. Per the germline V gene, CDR1 is MNHEY and CDR2 is SVGAGI. CDR3 length equals 14 residues. J gave up 6 bases and V 2 bases, and 5 bases lay outside the gene matches. The CDR3 sequence is CASSYKAGGFEQYF. The DNA for the CDR3 is TGTGCCAGCAGTTACAAGGCGGGAGGGTTCGAGCAGTACTTC.

This clonotype was seen ten or more times. The CDR3: CASSGLAGDSIYEQYF. CDR3 nucleotides: TGTGCCAGCTCGGGGCTAGCGGGAGACTCTATCTACGAGCAGTACTTC. V usage is TRBV6-5 and J usage is TRBJ2-7; TRBD2 agrees at 10 bases. The germline V gene encodes CDR1 MNHEY and CDR2 SVGAGI. V lost 8 bases, J lost 3 bases, and 13 bases stayed unmatched. There are 16 residues in the CDR3.

The chain employs TRBV24-1 and TRBJ2-7, with 14 bases lining up with TRBD2. The CDR3 sequence is 14 residues long. The V gene end was trimmed by 11 bases and the J gene end by 5 bases; junction bases not matched to a gene: 7. CDR1 is KGHDR and CDR2 is SFDVKD in the germline V gene. The CDR3 loop reads CANGLAGGGNEQYF. The CDR3 nucleotides read TGTGCCAATGGACTAGCGGGAGGCGGGAACGAGCAGTACTTC.

A remark on this clonotype: Compared with germline, one end of the junction differs, possibly owing to a read error. V and J are TRBV18 and TRBJ2-2; 7 bases are shared with TRBD2. Looked up from germline, CDR1 is KGHSH and CDR2 is LQKENI. The CDR3 has 16 amino acids. CDR3 sequence (DNA): TGTGCCAGCTCTCGGGCTAGCGGAGCGAACACCGGGGAGCGGTTTTTT. Its protein product is CASSRASGANTGERFF.

This clonotype was detected many times. This clone may be a read error of a much larger clone one base away. The chain links TRBV7-3 to TRBJ2-4; 7 nucleotides match TRBD1. V lost 4 bases to trimming and J lost 6 bases; unmatched junction nucleotides: 6. The germline CDR1 and CDR2 sequences are SGHTA and FQGTGA. The CDR3 length is 14 residues. CDR3 nucleotide sequence: TGTGCCAGCAGCTACGGCGGACAGGCAAACATTCAGTACTTC. Protein: CASSYGGQANIQYF.

This clonotype was observed many times. The J gene is TRBJ2-7, the V gene TRBV28, with TRBD1 matching over 7 bases. The CDR3 is 18 residues long. After removal of 4 bases from V and 3 bases from J, the junction contained 18 bases not matched to a gene. Germline CDR1 MDHEN, CDR2 SYDVKM. The CDR3 DNA is TGTGCCAGCAGTTCTTTCTCGGGACAGACATACGCTAGCTACGAGCAGTACTTC. The encoded protein is CASSSFSGQTYASYEQYF.

This clonotype was seen ten or more times. The J gene is TRBJ2-5, the V gene TRBV28; the D gene is possibly TRBD2 (5 bases). The V gene's germline CDR1 is MDHEN and CDR2 SYDVKM. The V end lost 5 bases, the J end lost 2 bases, and 6 bases lay between the germline ends. The CDR3 spans 12 residues. CDR3 sequence (DNA): TGTGCCAGCAGTAGGGAGCAAGAGACCCAGTACTTC. Encoded protein: CASSREQETQYF.

This clonotype occurred many times. The chain carries TRBV28 and TRBJ2-2; D not resolved. Germline V CDR1 and CDR2: MDHEN, SYDVKM. There are 15 residues in the CDR3. Trimming shortened V by 5 bases and J by 0 bases, and 10 bases separated the two germline ends. The CDR3 sequence: CASSLLGSNTGELFF. The CDR3 coding sequence is TGTGCCAGCAGTCTCCTCGGGTCGAACACCGGGGAGCTGTTTTTT.

The V gene is TRBV7-2, the J gene TRBJ2-7; D possibly matches TRBD1 or TRBD2 (5 bases each). The germline CDR1 and CDR2 sequences are SGHTA and FQGNSA. The germline V and J ends were trimmed by 5 bases and 0 bases, with 14 bases remaining between them. The CDR3 sequence is 15 residues long. The CDR3: CASSLQRDGSYEQYF. DNA for the CDR3: TGTGCCAGCAGCCTCCAGAGGGACGGCTCCTACGAGCAGTACTTC. The full variable domain, rest sourced from reference TRBV7-2 and TRBJ2-7, is GAGVSQSPSNKVTEKGKDVELRCDPISGHTALYWYRQSLGQGLEFLIYFQGNSAPDKSGLPSDRFSAERTGGSVSTLTIQRTQQEDSAVYLCASSLQRDGSYEQYFGPGTRLTVT.

This clonotype was counted many times. The J gene is TRBJ1-1, the V gene TRBV19, with D perhaps matching TRBD1 (6 bases). Trimming pared 9 bases from V and 4 bases from J, leaving 15 bases between. The CDR3 spans 13 residues. Germline V lookup: CDR1 LNHDA, CDR2 SQIVND (reference sequence). For the CDR3, the DNA is TGTGCCAGCGGAACAGGGATTGGCACTGAAGCTTTCTTT. This sequence encodes CASGTGIGTEAFF.

This clonotype appeared a single time. The V and J genes are TRBV28 and TRBJ2-2, with 9 bases lining up with TRBD2. The CDR3 contains 15 residues. Germline CDR1 MDHEN, CDR2 SYDVKM. With V trimmed by 5 bases and J by 4 bases, 5 bases remained unmatched. In DNA form, the CDR3 reads TGTGCCAGCAGTATAGCGGGGGAAGGCACCGGGGAGCTGTTTTTT. Protein sequence: CASSIAGEGTGELFF.

The chain carries TRBV6-1 and TRBJ2-3; 11 nucleotides align to TRBD2. The length of the CDR3 is 15 residues. Germline V gene data show CDR1 as MNHNS and CDR2 as SASEGT. Trimming took 4 bases from V and 4 from J; bases not matched to a gene: 4. The DNA for the CDR3 is TGTGCCAGCAGTGCGACTAGCGGGGTCCCAGATACGCAGTATTTT. It encodes CASSATSGVPDTQYF.

This clonotype was observed at least ten times. The chain joins TRBV20-1 to TRBJ2-7; 9 bases map to TRBD2. Germline-derived CDR1 and CDR2 are DFQATT and SNEGSKA (reference sequence). The CDR3 runs to 15 residues. Germline trimming cut 0 bases from V and 5 bases from J; bases unmatched to any gene: 8. DNA of the CDR3: TGCAGTGCTAGAGACTCTGGGGCGGGAGGGAACGAGCAGTACTTC. This translates into CSARDSGAGGNEQYF.

The genes are TRBV6-5 and TRBJ1-5; TRBD1 aligns across 8 bases. The J segment lost 7 bases and the V segment lost 6 bases, leaving 8 bases of the junction unmatched. There are 14 residues in the CDR3. Germline CDR1 is MNHEY and CDR2 is SVGAGI. CDR3 sequence (DNA): TGTGCCAGCAGCTTAGGACAGGGAGAACAGCCCCAGCATTTT. Translated, it gives CASSLGQGEQPQHF.

This clonotype was seen only once. The chain carries TRBV6-2 or TRBV6-3 and TRBJ1-5; 12 bases agree with TRBD1. V gave up 2 bases and J gave up 0 bases; unmatched junction bases: 8. CDR1 and CDR2 from the germline V gene are MNHEY and SVGEGT. This CDR3 is built from 19 residues. In DNA form, the CDR3 reads TGTGCCAGCAGTTACGTGGGACAGGGGGCGAGCTATAGCAATCAGCCCCAGCATTTT. Translating it yields CASSYVGQGASYSNQPQHF.

The chain uses TRBV28 and TRBJ2-1; tentatively, D is TRBD2 (6 bases). The CDR3 runs 16 residues. With 4 bases removed from V and 0 bases from J, the gap between germline ends came to 13 bases. Germline V gives CDR1 MDHEN, CDR2 SYDVKM. CDR3 sequence (DNA): TGTGCCAGCAGTTGGACGGGGGTCCTCTCCTACAATGAGCAGTTCTTC. As protein: CASSWTGVLSYNEQFF.

This clonotype was found many times. V is TRBV4-1 and J is TRBJ1-2; D is ambiguous. V lost 4 bases and J lost 3, with 15 bases in between. From germline, CDR1 is MGHRA and CDR2 YSYEKL. The CDR3 consists of 15 residues. CDR3 amino acids: CASSPGVGKHYGYTF. The CDR3 nucleotides read TGCGCCAGCAGCCCAGGTGTAGGGAAACACTATGGCTACACCTTC.

The chain is built from TRBV20-1 and TRBJ2-7; D is perhaps TRBD1 or TRBD2 (5 bases each). Trimming cost V 3 bases and J 2 bases, with 11 bases left between them. The germline V gene encodes CDR1 DFQATT and CDR2 SNEGSKA (reference sequence). CDR3 size: 13 residues. CDR3 loop: CSASGDHPYEQYF. CDR3 bases: TGCAGTGCTAGCGGGGACCACCCCTACGAGCAGTACTTC.

This clonotype was counted once. This chain links TRBV10-3 with TRBJ1-1; 7 positions match TRBD1. The CDR3 spans 14 residues. Germline values: CDR1 ENHRY, CDR2 SYGVKD. Trimming at V came to 5 bases and at J to 1 base, leaving 4 bases not matched to a gene. CDR3 sequence reads: CAISLQGRNTEAFF. CDR3 nucleotides: TGTGCCATCAGTCTACAGGGGCGGAACACTGAAGCTTTCTTT.

The chain has TRBV27 and TRBJ2-7; tentatively, D is TRBD1 (5 bases). The germline V gene encodes CDR1 MNHEY and CDR2 SMNVEV (reference sequence). V lost 0 bases to trimming and J lost 3 bases, with 12 bases between them. The CDR3 spans 15 residues. The CDR3 here is CASSLSIRVRYEQYF. In DNA, the CDR3 is TGTGCCAGCAGTTTATCTATCAGGGTTCGCTACGAGCAGTACTTC.

This clonotype was seen at least ten times. The chain uses TRBV2 and TRBJ2-7; TRBD1 matches 8 bases. CDR3 size: 16 residues. Germline V gene data show CDR1 as SNHLY and CDR2 as FYNNEI. The trim removed 4 bases at V and 0 bases at J, leaving 8 bases unmatched. CDR3 DNA: TGTGCCAGCAGTGGAGACCGGACAGGGAGCTCCTACGAGCAGTACTTC. Protein: CASSGDRTGSSYEQYF.

This clonotype was counted at least ten times. V gene TRBV10-3 combines with J gene TRBJ2-7; D is perhaps TRBD2 (6 bases). CDR3 length: 14 residues. Per the germline V gene, CDR1 is ENHRY and CDR2 is SYGVKD. V lost 3 bases and J 4 bases, leaving 13 bases between the germline ends. In nucleotides, the CDR3 is TGTGCCATCAGTGACGCTAGCGTGTTTTACGAGCAGTACTTC. Its protein is CAISDASVFYEQYF.

This clonotype was recorded at least ten times. This chain links TRBV9 with TRBJ1-2; the match to TRBD1 covers 9 bases. Germline V CDR1 and CDR2: SGDLS, YYNGEE. With V trimmed by 4 bases and J by 5 bases, 9 bases remained unmatched. The CDR3 extends over 15 amino acids. The CDR3 region is CASSRGGQGGYGYTF. The CDR3 DNA reads as TGTGCCAGCAGCAGGGGGGGACAGGGCGGTTATGGCTACACCTTC.

The V call is TRBV11-2, the J call TRBJ2-7; D is undetermined. V was pared by 5 bases and J by 2 bases, with 22 bases between. Per the germline V gene, CDR1 is SGHAT and CDR2 is FQNNGV. The CDR3 runs 17 residues. This CDR3 is CASSLRPVETPTYEQYF. The CDR3 DNA follows: TGTGCCAGCAGCCTTAGACCCGTGGAGACCCCCACCTACGAGCAGTACTTC.